This T cell receptor beta chain appears in the sequencing data of a study of shared clonotypes between healthy human individuals. TCRdb's table, derived via immunoSEQ multiplex PCR, lists solely in-frame clones and lacks some. The sample holds roughly 1,100,000 clones, around 74% seen once. Turning to this clone: What it recognizes is unknown.

Study-wide results and limits: Represented genetic and exposure-history diversity was restricted by having few donors.

Deletions cut 3 bases from V and 10 bases from J, with 8 bases between. CDR3 size: 11 residues. CDR1 and CDR2 from the germline V gene are SGHDT and YYEEEE. Source material: memory CD4+ T cells sorted from blood. Noted subset: CD45RA-negative fraction. V usage is TRBV5-6 and J usage is TRBJ2-1; the D is unclear. The sequence was obtained from a young man in good health. The CDR3 region has the DNA TGTGCCAGCAGCTGGCGCCAAGAGCAGTTCTTC. It translates to CASSWRQEQFF.